The rows below give T cell receptor beta chains drawn from one sample of a study of cytomegalovirus exposure and HLA in healthy donors. Clones were read by immunoSEQ multiplex PCR, and TCRdb kept only the in-frame ones, dropping some. This sample has 120,000 or so clones, with more than 70% found just once. The specimen was PBMCs. The receptor set was obtained from a woman between 50 and 59 years old in good health and CMV-seropositive. CDR3s include the opening cysteine and the closing phenylalanine or tryptophan. Expanded clones get a size class; other rows say once, few or many, or leave the size out.

clone_size,v_call,j_call,cdr3_aa
few,TRBV9,TRBJ2-5,CASSVRGGALETQYF
.,TRBV19,TRBJ1-1,CASSMGTGTEAFF
.,TRBV7-9,TRBJ2-7,CASSPTGDGYEQYF
once,TRBV14,TRBJ1-2,CASSQEILGRGNGYTF
once,TRBV7-3,TRBJ2-1,CASSLTLTSGSHEQFF
.,TRBV10-3,TRBJ1-2,CAIRGQGVVNYGYTF
.,TRBV14,TRBJ1-3,CASSPHRGQGQGNTIYF
.,TRBV5-1,TRBJ1-2,CASSPGQGGTTF
few,TRBV29-1,TRBJ2-7,CSVQGGSSYEQYF
.,TRBV20-1,TRBJ1-5,CSVAGNQPQHF
few,TRBV27,TRBJ2-1,CASGTRGLNEQFF
.,TRBV2,TRBJ2-1,CASRRLVSSYNEQFF
few,TRBV30,TRBJ1-5,CAWSETGSQPQHF
.,TRBV7-2,TRBJ1-6,CASSLSYSDSPLHF
few,TRBV4-3,TRBJ1-4,CASSQGQGNEKLFF
.,TRBV5-1,TRBJ2-3,CASSLGVSTDTQYF
.,TRBV19,TRBJ2-7,CASSISFRQTYEQYF
.,TRBV15,TRBJ2-5,CATSRDWGQRGTQYF
.,TRBV6-6,TRBJ1-5,CASSYSPGQGHQPQHF
.,TRBV2,TRBJ2-3,CASSEAGTDTQYF
.,TRBV4-3,TRBJ2-7,CASSQDLAGGHYEQYF
many,TRBV2,TRBJ1-1,CARYANTEAFF
.,TRBV27,TRBJ1-1,CASSFLARVTAEAFF
few,TRBV7-9,TRBJ1-6,CASSGQGNSPLHF
.,TRBV11-2,TRBJ1-1,CASSPRGTSMNTEAFF
.,TRBV9,TRBJ1-1,CASSTNRADTEAFF
.,TRBV4-2,TRBJ1-1,CASSQEGWASGGENTEAFF